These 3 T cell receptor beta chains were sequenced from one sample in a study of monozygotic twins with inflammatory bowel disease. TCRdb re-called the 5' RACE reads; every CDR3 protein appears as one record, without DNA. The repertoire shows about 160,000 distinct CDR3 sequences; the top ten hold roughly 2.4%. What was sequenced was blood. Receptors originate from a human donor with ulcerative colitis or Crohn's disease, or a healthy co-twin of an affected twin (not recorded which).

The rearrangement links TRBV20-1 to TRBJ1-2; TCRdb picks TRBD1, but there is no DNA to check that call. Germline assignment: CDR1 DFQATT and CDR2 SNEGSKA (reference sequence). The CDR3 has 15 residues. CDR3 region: CSVGGGTGEVYGYTF.

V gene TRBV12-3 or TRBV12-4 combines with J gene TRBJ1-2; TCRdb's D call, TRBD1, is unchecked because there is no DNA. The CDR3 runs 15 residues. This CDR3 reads CAGSGTGALLGGYTF.

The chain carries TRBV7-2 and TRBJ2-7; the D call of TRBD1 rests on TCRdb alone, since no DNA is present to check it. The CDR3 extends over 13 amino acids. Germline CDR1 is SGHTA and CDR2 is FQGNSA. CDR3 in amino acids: CASSLEGRYEQYF.